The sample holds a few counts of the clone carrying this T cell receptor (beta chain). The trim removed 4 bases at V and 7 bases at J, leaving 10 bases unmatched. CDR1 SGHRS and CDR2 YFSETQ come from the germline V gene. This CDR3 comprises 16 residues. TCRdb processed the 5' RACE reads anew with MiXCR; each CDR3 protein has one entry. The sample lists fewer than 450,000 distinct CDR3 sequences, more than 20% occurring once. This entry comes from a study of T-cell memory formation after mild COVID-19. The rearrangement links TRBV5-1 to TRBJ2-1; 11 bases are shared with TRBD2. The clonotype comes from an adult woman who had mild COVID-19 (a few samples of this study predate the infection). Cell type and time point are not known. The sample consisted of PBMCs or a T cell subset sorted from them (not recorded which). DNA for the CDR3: TGCGCCAGCAGCCTCACAGTACTAGCGGGAGATAATGAGCAGTTCTTC. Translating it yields CASSLTVLAGDNEQFF.